The sequence of this T cell receptor (beta chain) was determined in a study of blood T cell repertoires in COVID-19. Study background: Some COVID-19 samples were acute and others convalescent; all came from the United States, Italy and Spain. Sample material is recorded as cDNA or gDNA derived from T cells, B-cell-depleted T cells, or PBMCs.

The CDR3 contains 12 residues. The germline gives CDR1 MNHNS, CDR2 SASEGT. With 2 bases removed from V and 7 bases from J, the gap between germline ends came to 6 bases. The authors' processing: The authors estimated nucleated cell counts from reference gene primer amplification. TCRdb's copy holds only in-frame clones and misses some; the assay was immunoSEQ multiplex PCR. Clone size and the V and J calls come from that table; the DNA yielded D and trimming. The sample lists about 140,000 clones; about 86% were seen once. The clonotype was recovered from a woman in her sixties or seventies with acute or convalescent COVID-19. The V gene is TRBV6-1, the J gene TRBJ2-1; D might be TRBD2 (5 bases). Specimen: peripheral blood. The CDR3 loop is CASSEKRNEQFF. CDR3 in DNA: TGTGCCAGCAGTGAAAAGCGGAATGAGCAGTTCTTC.